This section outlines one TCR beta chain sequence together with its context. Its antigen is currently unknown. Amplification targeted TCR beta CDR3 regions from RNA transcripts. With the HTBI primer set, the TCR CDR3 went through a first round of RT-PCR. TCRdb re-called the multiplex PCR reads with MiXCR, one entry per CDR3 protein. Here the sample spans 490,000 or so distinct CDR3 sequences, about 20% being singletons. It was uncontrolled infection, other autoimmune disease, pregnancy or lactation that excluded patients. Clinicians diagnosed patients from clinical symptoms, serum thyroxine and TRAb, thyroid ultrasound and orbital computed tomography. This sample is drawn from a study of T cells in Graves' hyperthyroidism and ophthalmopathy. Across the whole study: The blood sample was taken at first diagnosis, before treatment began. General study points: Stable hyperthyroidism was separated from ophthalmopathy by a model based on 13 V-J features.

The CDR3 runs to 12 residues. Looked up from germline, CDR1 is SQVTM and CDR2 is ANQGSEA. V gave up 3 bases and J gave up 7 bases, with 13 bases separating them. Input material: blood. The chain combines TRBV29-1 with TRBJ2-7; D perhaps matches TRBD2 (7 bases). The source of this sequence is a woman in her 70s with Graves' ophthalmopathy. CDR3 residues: CSVDPGGREQYF. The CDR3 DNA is TGCAGCGTTGACCCCGGGGGGCGTGAGCAGTACTTC.